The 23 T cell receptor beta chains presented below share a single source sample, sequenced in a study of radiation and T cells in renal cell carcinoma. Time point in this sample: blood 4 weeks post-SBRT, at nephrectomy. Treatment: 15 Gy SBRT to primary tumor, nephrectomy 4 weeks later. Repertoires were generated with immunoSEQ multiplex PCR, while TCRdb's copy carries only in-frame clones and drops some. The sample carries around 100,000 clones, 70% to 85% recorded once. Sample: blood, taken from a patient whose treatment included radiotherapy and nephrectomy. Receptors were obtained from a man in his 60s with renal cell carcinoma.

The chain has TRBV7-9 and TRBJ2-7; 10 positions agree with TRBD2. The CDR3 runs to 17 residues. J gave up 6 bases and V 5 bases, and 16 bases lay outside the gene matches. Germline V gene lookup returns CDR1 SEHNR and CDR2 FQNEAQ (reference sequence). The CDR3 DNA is TGTGCCAGCAGCGGGCCCATGAGTAGCGGGAGGATCCTCGAGCAGTACTTC. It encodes CASSGPMSSGRILEQYF.

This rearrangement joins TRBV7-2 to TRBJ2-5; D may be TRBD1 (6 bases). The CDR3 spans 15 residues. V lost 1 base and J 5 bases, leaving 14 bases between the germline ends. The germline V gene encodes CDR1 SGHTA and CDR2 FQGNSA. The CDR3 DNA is TGTGCCAGCAGCTTAGGGGGGCTCCCCAGGGAGACCCAGTACTTC. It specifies CASSLGGLPRETQYF. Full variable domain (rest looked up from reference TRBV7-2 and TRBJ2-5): GAGVSQSPSNKVTEKGKDVELRCDPISGHTALYWYRQSLGQGLEFLIYFQGNSAPDKSGLPSDRFSAERTGGSVSTLTIQRTQQEDSAVYLCASSLGGLPRETQYFGPGTRLLVL.

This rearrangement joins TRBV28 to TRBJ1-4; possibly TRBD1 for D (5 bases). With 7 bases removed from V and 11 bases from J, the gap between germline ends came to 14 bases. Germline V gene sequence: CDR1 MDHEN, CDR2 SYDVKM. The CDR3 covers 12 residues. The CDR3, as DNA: TGTGCCAGCACAGAGCGCAGGGACAAACTGTTTTTT. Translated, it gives CASTERRDKLFF.

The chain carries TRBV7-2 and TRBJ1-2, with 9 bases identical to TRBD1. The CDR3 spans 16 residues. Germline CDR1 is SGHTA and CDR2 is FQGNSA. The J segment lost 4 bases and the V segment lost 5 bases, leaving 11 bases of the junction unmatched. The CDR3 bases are TGTGCCAGCAGCGATCCGGGACAGGGTTTGGCCTATGGCTACACCTTC. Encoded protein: CASSDPGQGLAYGYTF.

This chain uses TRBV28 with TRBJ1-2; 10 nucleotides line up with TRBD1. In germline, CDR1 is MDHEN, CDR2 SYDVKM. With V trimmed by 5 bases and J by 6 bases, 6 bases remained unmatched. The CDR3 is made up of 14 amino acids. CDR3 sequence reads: CASSVIGTGDGYTF. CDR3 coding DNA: TGTGCCAGCAGTGTGATCGGGACAGGGGATGGCTACACCTTC.

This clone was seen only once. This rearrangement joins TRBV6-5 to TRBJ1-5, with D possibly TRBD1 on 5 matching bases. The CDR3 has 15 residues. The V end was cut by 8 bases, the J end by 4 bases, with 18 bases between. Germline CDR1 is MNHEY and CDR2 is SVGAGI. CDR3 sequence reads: CASPQARRGNQPQHF. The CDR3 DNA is TGTGCCAGCCCCCAGGCGAGGAGGGGAAATCAGCCCCAGCATTTT.

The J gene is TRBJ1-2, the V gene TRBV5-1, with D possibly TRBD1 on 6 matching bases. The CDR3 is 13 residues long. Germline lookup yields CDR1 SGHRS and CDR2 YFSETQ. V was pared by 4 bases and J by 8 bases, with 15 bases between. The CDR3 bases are TGCGCCAGCAGCACTGGACAGTGGTTGGGCTACACCTTC. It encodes CASSTGQWLGYTF.

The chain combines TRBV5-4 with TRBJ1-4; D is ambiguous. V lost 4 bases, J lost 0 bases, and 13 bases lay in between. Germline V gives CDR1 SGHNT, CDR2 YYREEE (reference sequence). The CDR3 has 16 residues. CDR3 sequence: CASSHSTDSTNEKLFF. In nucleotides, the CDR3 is TGTGCCAGCAGCCATTCGACGGACTCAACTAATGAAAAACTGTTTTTT.

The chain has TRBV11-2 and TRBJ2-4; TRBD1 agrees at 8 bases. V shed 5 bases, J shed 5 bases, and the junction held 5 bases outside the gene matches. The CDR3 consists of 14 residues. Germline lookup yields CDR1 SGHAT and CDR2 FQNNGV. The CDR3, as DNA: TGTGCCAGCAGCCGAGGACAGGGCGAAAACATTCAGTACTTC. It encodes CASSRGQGENIQYF.

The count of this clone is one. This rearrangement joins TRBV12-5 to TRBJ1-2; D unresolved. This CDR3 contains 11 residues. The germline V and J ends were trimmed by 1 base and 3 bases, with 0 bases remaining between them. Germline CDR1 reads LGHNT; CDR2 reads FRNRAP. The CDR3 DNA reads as TGTGCTAGTGGTTTGGACTATGGCTACACCTTC. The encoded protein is CASGLDYGYTF.

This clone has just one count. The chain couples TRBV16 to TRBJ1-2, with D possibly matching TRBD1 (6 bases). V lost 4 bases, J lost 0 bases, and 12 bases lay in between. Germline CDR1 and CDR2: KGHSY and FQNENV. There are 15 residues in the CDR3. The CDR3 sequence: CASSPRTEANYGYTF. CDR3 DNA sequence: TGTGCCAGCAGCCCCAGGACAGAAGCTAACTATGGCTACACCTTC.

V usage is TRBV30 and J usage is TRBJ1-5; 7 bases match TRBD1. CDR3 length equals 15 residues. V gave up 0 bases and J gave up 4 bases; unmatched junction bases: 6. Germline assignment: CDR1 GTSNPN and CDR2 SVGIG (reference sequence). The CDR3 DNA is TGTGCCTGGAGTGTAAGGGGGCAATTGAATCAGCCCCAGCATTTT. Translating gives CAWSVRGQLNQPQHF.

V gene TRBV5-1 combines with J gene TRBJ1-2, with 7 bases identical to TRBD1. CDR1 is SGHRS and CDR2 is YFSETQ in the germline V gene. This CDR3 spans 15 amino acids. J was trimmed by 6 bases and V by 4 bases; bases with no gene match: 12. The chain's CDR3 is CASSLTSQGPDGYTF. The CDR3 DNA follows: TGCGCCAGCAGCCTCACCTCACAGGGGCCGGATGGCTACACCTTC.

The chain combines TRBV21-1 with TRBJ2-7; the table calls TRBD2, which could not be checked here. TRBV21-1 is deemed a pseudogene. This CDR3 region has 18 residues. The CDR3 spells CASSKAWDSREPSYEQYF. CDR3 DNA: TGTGCCAGCAGCAAAGCATGGGACTCCCGGGAGCCCTCCTACGAGCAGTACTTC.

This CDR3 reads CASSLIRGAETQYF. The DNA for the CDR3 is TGTGCCAGCAGCTTAATTCGCGGGGCGGAGACCCAGTACTTC. V usage is TRBV7-8 and J usage is TRBJ2-5; the D gene is possibly TRBD2 (6 bases). The germline V gene has CDR1 SGHVS and CDR2 FQNEAQ. V shed 2 bases and J shed 5 bases, with 12 bases lying between them. The CDR3 spans 14 residues.

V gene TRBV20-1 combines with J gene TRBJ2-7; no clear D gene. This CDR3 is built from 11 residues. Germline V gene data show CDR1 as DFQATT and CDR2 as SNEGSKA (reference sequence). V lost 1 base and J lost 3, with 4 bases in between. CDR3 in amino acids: CSARVGYEQYF. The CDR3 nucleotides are TGCAGTGCTAGAGTGGGCTACGAGCAGTACTTC.

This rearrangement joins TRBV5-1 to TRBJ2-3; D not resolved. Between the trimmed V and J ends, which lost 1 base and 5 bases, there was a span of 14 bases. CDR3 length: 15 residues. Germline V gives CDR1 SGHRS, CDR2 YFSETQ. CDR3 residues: CASSLRWLSEDTQYF. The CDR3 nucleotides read TGCGCCAGCAGCTTGAGGTGGTTGAGTGAAGATACGCAGTATTTT.

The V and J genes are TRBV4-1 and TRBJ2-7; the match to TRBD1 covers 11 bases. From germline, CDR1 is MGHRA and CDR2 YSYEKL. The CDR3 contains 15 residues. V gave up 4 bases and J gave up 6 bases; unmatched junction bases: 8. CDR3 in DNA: TGCGCCAGCAGCCGTCCGGGACAGGGGGAAGGCGAGCAGTACTTC. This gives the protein CASSRPGQGEGEQYF.

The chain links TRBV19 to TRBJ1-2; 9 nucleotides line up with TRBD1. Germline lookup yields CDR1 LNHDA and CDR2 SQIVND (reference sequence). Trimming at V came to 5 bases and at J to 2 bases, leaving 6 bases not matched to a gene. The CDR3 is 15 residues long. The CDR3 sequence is CASSDPGTGNYGYTF. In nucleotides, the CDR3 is TGTGCCAGTAGTGACCCCGGGACAGGGAACTATGGCTACACCTTC. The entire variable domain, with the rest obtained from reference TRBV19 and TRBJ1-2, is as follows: DGGITQSPKYLFRKEGQNVTLSCEQNLNHDAMYWYRQDPGQGLRLIYYSQIVNDFQKGDIAEGYSVSREKKESFPLTVTSAQKNPTAFYLCASSDPGTGNYGYTFGSGTRLTVV.

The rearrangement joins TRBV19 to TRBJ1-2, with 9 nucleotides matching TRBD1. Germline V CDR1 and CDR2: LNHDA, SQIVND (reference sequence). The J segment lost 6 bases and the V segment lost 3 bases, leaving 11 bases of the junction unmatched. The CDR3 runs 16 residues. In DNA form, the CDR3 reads TGTGCCAGTAGTATTAGCCGGGACAGGGTTTTGGATGGCTACACCTTC. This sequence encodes CASSISRDRVLDGYTF.

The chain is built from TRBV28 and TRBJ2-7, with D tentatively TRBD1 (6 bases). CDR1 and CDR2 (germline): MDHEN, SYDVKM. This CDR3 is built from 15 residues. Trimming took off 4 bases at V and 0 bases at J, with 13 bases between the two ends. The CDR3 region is CASSSRGKPSYEQYF. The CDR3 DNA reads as TGTGCCAGCAGTTCCAGGGGAAAGCCCTCCTACGAGCAGTACTTC.

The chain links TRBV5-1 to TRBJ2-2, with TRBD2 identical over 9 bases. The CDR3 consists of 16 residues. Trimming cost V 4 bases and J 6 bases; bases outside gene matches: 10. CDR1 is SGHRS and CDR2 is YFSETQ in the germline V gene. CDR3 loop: CASSPRLAVASGELFF. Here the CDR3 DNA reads TGCGCCAGCAGCCCCAGACTAGCGGTAGCTTCCGGGGAGCTGTTTTTT.

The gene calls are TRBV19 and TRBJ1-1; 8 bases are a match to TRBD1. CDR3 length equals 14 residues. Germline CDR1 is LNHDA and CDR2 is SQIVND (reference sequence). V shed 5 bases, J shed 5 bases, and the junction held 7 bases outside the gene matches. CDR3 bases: TGTGCCAGTAGTCCCGGGACAGGTCGGACTGAAGCTTTCTTT. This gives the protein CASSPGTGRTEAFF. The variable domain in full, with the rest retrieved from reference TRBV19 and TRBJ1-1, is DGGITQSPKYLFRKEGQNVTLSCEQNLNHDAMYWYRQDPGQGLRLIYYSQIVNDFQKGDIAEGYSVSREKKESFPLTVTSAQKNPTAFYLCASSPGTGRTEAFFGQGTRLTVV.